The 4 T cell receptor beta chains presented below share a single source sample, sequenced in a study of circulating tumor DNA in untreated peripheral T-cell lymphoma. Here immunoSEQ multiplex PCR was the method, and the copy in TCRdb shows in-frame clones only, minus some. The sample holds about 6,600 clones, 50% to 75% seen once. Sequencing input: tumor tissue. The receptors come from a human donor with peripheral T-cell lymphoma.

The chain joins TRBV11-3 to TRBJ2-5, with TRBD2 matching 8 bases. Germline V gene lookup returns CDR1 SGHNT and CDR2 YENEEA. The CDR3 consists of 15 residues. V lost 5 bases and J lost 5; bases outside the gene matches: 10. The CDR3 DNA reads TGTGCCAGCAGCACATCCGGGACTAGGGAGGAGACCCAGTACTTC. Translated, it gives CASSTSGTREETQYF. Full variable domain (rest looked up from reference TRBV11-3 and TRBJ2-5): EAGVVQSPRYKIIEKKQPVAFWCNPISGHNTLYWYLQNLGQGPELLIRYENEEAVDDSQLPKDRFSAERLKGVDSTLKIQPAELGDSAVYLCASSTSGTREETQYFGPGTRLLVL.

This clone was detected only once. The chain couples TRBV5-1 to TRBJ1-1, with a tentative D call TRBD1 (5 bases). V dropped 3 bases and J dropped 4 bases, with 19 bases sitting between them. Looked up from germline, CDR1 is SGHRS and CDR2 is YFSETQ. The CDR3 is made up of 16 amino acids. The CDR3 here is CASSSPPGGEGTEAFF. The CDR3, as DNA: TGCGCCAGCAGCTCCCCTCCTGGGGGGGAGGGCACTGAAGCTTTCTTT.

This chain joins TRBV18 and TRBJ1-3; D is ambiguous. Germline V lookup: CDR1 KGHSH, CDR2 LQKENI. Trimming removed 3 bases from V and 0 bases from J, with 9 bases in between. This CDR3 comprises 15 residues. CDR3 DNA: TGTGCCAGCTCACCTTCGGAGAGCTCTGGAAACACCATATATTTT. It encodes CASSPSESSGNTIYF.

This clone appeared a single time. V and J are TRBV18 and TRBJ2-7; D is unclear. The germline V gene encodes CDR1 KGHSH and CDR2 LQKENI. The CDR3 extends over 14 amino acids. V gave up 0 bases and J gave up 0 bases, with 6 bases separating them. The CDR3 DNA sequence: TGTGCCAGCTCACCACCTTCGGGCTCCTACGAGCAGTACTTC. This encodes CASSPPSGSYEQYF.